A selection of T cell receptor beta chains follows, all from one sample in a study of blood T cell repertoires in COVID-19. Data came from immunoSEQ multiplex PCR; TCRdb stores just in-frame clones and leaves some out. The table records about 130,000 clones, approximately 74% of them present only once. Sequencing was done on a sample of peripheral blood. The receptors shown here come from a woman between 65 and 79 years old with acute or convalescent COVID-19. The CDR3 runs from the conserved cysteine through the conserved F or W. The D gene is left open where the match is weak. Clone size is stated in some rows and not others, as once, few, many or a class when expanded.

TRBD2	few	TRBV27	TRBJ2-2	TGTGCCAGCAGGCCTTGGGGGGGGAACACCGGGGAGCTGTTTTTT	CASRPWGGNTGELFF
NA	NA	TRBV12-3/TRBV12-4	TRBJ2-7	TGTGCCAGCAGCATCGAGGGGGTCTACGAGCAGTACTTC	CASSIEGVYEQYF
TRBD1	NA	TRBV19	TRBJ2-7	TGTGCCAGTAAGGGACAGGGAGATTCCTACGAGCAGTACTTC	CASKGQGDSYEQYF
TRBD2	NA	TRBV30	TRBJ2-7	TGTGCCTGGAGCTCCCCCGGGAGCGGGAGAACCTACGAGCAGTACTTC	CAWSSPGSGRTYEQYF
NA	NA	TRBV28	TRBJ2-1	TGTGCCAGCAGCTTAGACAGGCTAGGGTCTGAGCAGTTCTTC	CASSLDRLGSEQFF
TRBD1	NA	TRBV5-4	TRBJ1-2	TGTGCCAGCAGCTCGGGCGGGACAGGACATTTTGGCTACACCTTC	CASSSGGTGHFGYTF
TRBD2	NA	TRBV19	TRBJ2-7	TGTGCCAGTAGTATAGGACTAGCGGGAGATGAGCAGTACTTC	CASSIGLAGDEQYF
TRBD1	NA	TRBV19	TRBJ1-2	TGTGCCAGTAGTAGGAGGACGGACAGGAACTATGGCTACACCTTC	CASSRRTDRNYGYTF
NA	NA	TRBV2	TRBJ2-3	TGTGCCAGCAGTGAAAATGGCGGGTTATCAGATACGCAGTATTTT	CASSENGGLSDTQYF
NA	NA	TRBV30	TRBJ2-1	TGTGCCTGGAGTGATGCTCTAGCGTCGGCATACAATGAGCAGTTCTTC	CAWSDALASAYNEQFF
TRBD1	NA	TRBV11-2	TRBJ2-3	TGTGCCAGCAGCTTAGACGGGACAGGGGGCACAGATACGCAGTATTTT	CASSLDGTGGTDTQYF
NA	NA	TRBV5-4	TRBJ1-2	TGTGCCAGCAGCTTGGCGGGGGGGGTTACGGGCTACACCTTC	CASSLAGGVTGYTF
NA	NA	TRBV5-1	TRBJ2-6	TGCGCCAGCAGCTTGGCCTCGAGCTCTGGGGCCAACGTCCTGACTTTC	CASSLASSSGANVLTF
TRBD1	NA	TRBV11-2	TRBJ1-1	TGTGCCAGCAGCCTTGGCAGGGGGAGGAACACTGAAGCTTTCTTT	CASSLGRGRNTEAFF
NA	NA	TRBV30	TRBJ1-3	TGTGCCTGGGGACGCTATGGAGCATCTGGAAACACCATATATTTT	CAWGRYGASGNTIYF
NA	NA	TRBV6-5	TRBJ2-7	TGTGCCACCAAGGACTGGGTGGGCTACGAGCAGTACTTC	CATKDWVGYEQYF
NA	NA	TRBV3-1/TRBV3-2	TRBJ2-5	TGTGCCGGCAGCCAGCAGGGAGGAGAGACCCAGTACTTC	CAGSQQGGETQYF
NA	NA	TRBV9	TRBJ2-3	TGTGCCAGCAGCGTAGCGGAGGGGACTGGCGTAGATACGCAGTATTTT	CASSVAEGTGVDTQYF
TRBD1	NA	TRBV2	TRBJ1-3	TGTGCCAGCATTGGGACAGAGATCTCTGGAAACACCATATATTTT	CASIGTEISGNTIYF
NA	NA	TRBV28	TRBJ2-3	TGTGCCAGCAGTTTCGGGGGCACAGATACGCAGTATTTT	CASSFGGTDTQYF
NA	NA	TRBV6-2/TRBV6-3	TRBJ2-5	TGTGCCAGCAGTTACGATCGGGGTAAAAGGGGACAACGTCTCGAAGAGACCCAGTACTTC	CASSYDRGKRGQRLEETQYF
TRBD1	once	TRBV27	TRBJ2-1	TGTGCCAGCACGGGGACAGGGACATACAATGAGCAGTTCTTC	CASTGTGTYNEQFF
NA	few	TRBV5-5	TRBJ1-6	TGTGCCAGCAGCTTGGGGCACCGAAATTCACCCCTCCACTTT	CASSLGHRNSPLHF
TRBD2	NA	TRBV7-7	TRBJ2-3	TGTGCCAGCAGCCCACATAGCGGGGTAGGATCAGATACGCAGTATTTT	CASSPHSGVGSDTQYF
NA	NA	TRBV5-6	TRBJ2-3	TGTGCCAGCAGCTCCTACACAGATACGCAGTATTTT	CASSSYTDTQYF
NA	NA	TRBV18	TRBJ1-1	TGTGCCAGCTCACCCAAGACAGGATCAAACACTGAAGCTTTCTTT	CASSPKTGSNTEAFF
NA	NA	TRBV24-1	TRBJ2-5	TGTGCCACCAGTGATTCCCGGGGCAGGGGAGAGACCCAGTACTTC	CATSDSRGRGETQYF
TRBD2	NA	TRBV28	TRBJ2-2	TGTGCCAGCAGCTACGGGACTACTTTTAACACCGGGGAGCTGTTTTTT	CASSYGTTFNTGELFF
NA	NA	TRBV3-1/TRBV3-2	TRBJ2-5	TGTGCCAGCAGGACAGCCTACCAAGAGACCCAGTACTTC	CASRTAYQETQYF
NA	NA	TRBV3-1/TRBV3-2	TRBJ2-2	TGTGCCAGCAGCCGTCTATCCGCCGGGGAGCTGTTTTTT	CASSRLSAGELFF
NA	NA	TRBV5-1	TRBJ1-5	TGCGCCAGCAGCTTGGAGGGAGAGACAAAGCCCCAGCATTTT	CASSLEGETKPQHF
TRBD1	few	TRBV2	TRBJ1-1	TGTGCCATCTTGAGCGGACAGGGGAACACTGAAGCTTTCTTT	CAILSGQGNTEAFF
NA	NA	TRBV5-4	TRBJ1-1	TGTGCCAGCAGCTTGTCAAGAGGGATGAACACTGAAGCTTTCTTT	CASSLSRGMNTEAFF